This T cell receptor (beta chain) stems from a study of liver allograft versus peripheral blood T cells. Study details: Recipients' peripheral blood supplied the T cell receptor repertoires against which those in transplanted livers were compared.

This clonotype is classed as medium-sized. Antigen: not known. TCRdb reprocessed the reads via MiXCR and lists one record per CDR3 protein. The sample holds 7,400 or so distinct CDR3 sequences; around a sixth are singletons and the top ten take about 1.3%. General study points: A difference was reportedly observed between T cell receptor repertoires inside liver allografts and those in peripheral blood.

CDR1 is MNHNS, CDR2 SASEGT, per germline. Trimming took off 4 bases at V and 7 bases at J, with 13 bases between the two ends. The CDR3 contains 13 residues. The sequence derives from a human patient who had a liver transplant. Some of these T cells may belong to the graft donor. V and J are TRBV6-1 and TRBJ1-2, with D perhaps matching TRBD1 (5 bases). The CDR3 region has the DNA TGTGCCAGCAGTGTACAGGTTCTGAGTGGCTACACCTTC. Protein product: CASSVQVLSGYTF.